These 14 T cell receptor beta chains came from one sample sequenced in a study of T-cell reconstitution after alpha-beta-depleted transplantation in children. The authors prepared the TCRbeta library with unique molecular identifiers. TCRdb passed the PCR reads through MiXCR, listing each CDR3 protein once. Here the sample spans some 390,000 distinct CDR3 sequences, roughly 20% being singletons. The source material was PBMCs from the stem cell graft donor, sampled from the stem cell graft. The source of these receptors is a human donor who donated a stem cell graft to a child with acute myeloid leukemia.

This clonotype was seen more than once but under ten times. The chain links TRBV12-3 or TRBV12-4 to TRBJ2-7; D not resolved. This CDR3 has 13 residues. Trimming removed 6 bases at V and 6 bases at J, with 15 bases between. CDR3 protein: CASSVGSVGEQYF. CDR3 DNA sequence: TGTGCCAGCAGCGTTGGTTCGGTCGGCGAGCAGTACTTC.

This clonotype was observed at least ten times. The V call is TRBV29-1, the J call TRBJ1-5; possibly TRBD1 for D (5 bases). The CDR3 is 13 amino acids. Germline CDR1 and CDR2: SQVTM and ANQGSEA. V lost 5 bases and J lost 3, with 11 bases in between. The CDR3 DNA is TGCAGCGTTATAGGGGAGAACAATCAGCCCCAGCATTTT. As protein: CSVIGENNQPQHF.

This chain joins TRBV6-5 and TRBJ2-7; 7 positions match TRBD2. V lost 2 bases to trimming and J lost 7 bases; unmatched junction nucleotides: 8. CDR1 is MNHEY and CDR2 is SVGAGI in the germline V gene. This CDR3 spans 14 amino acids. CDR3 DNA sequence: TGTGCCAGCAGTTACCGGGCGGTGGGGGGGGAGCAGTACTTC. Protein: CASSYRAVGGEQYF.

This clonotype was detected ten times or more. The J gene is TRBJ2-3, the V gene TRBV20-1; TRBD2 matches 13 bases. V lost 6 bases, J lost 3 bases, and 3 bases stayed unmatched. Germline V gene sequence: CDR1 DFQATT, CDR2 SNEGSKA (reference sequence). The CDR3 spans 14 residues. CDR3 region: CSAELAGGTDTQYF. As DNA, the CDR3 is TGCAGTGCGGAACTAGCGGGAGGGACAGATACGCAGTATTTT.

The rearrangement links TRBV7-2 to TRBJ2-1; a possible D gene is TRBD1 (6 bases). Germline V gene lookup returns CDR1 SGHTA and CDR2 FQGNSA. V gave up 5 bases and J gave up 2 bases, with 13 bases separating them. The CDR3 has 15 residues. This CDR3 reads CASSRTAGTYNEQFF. CDR3 DNA sequence: TGTGCCAGCAGCAGGACAGCTGGCACCTACAATGAGCAGTTCTTC.

This clonotype has a handful of counts. V and J are TRBV12-3 or TRBV12-4 and TRBJ2-2; 8 bases are shared with TRBD2. Trimming at V came to 5 bases and at J to 9 bases, leaving 8 bases not matched to a gene. CDR3 size: 14 residues. CDR3 region: CASSLLTSVWELFF. DNA for the CDR3: TGTGCCAGCAGTCTGTTGACTAGCGTTTGGGAGCTGTTTTTT.

This chain uses TRBV4-2 with TRBJ2-1; 8 positions match TRBD1. Germline lookup yields CDR1 LGHNA and CDR2 YNFKEQ. The CDR3 spans 11 residues. The ends lost 8 bases at V and 9 bases at J; junction bases unmatched: 3. In DNA form, the CDR3 reads TGTGCCAGCGGACAGGGTGGTGAGCAGTTCTTC. Encoded protein: CASGQGGEQFF.

V and J are TRBV4-2 and TRBJ2-3; D uncertain. Trimming cost V 4 bases and J 0 bases, with 11 bases left between them. This CDR3 is built from 15 residues. The V gene's germline CDR1 is LGHNA and CDR2 YNFKEQ. The CDR3 DNA reads as TGTGCCAGCAGCCTCACAGATTCTAGCACAGATACGCAGTATTTT. Translated: CASSLTDSSTDTQYF.

The table lists this clonotype with a few counts. V and J are TRBV7-2 and TRBJ2-7; no clear D gene. This CDR3 has 13 amino acids. The ends were cut back, 0 bases at V and 7 bases at J, with 10 bases in the middle. Germline CDR1 reads SGHTA; CDR2 reads FQGNSA. The CDR3 loop reads CASSLARPAEQYF. As DNA, the CDR3 is TGTGCCAGCAGCTTAGCGCGGCCCGCTGAGCAGTACTTC.

The rearrangement joins TRBV5-1 to TRBJ2-3, with D possibly called TRBD1 or TRBD2 (6 bases each). The V gene lost 0 bases and the J gene lost 1 base, with 12 bases spanning the gap. Germline V gene data show CDR1 as SGHRS and CDR2 as YFSETQ. The CDR3 has 16 amino acids. The CDR3 DNA sequence: TGCGCCAGCAGCTTGGTTGGGGGGCCGGGCACAGATACGCAGTATTTT. It codes for CASSLVGGPGTDTQYF. The whole variable domain, filled in from reference TRBV5-1 and TRBJ2-3, reads KAGVTQTPRYLIKTRGQQVTLSCSPISGHRSVSWYQQTPGQGLQFLFEYFSETQRNKGNFPGRFSGRQFSNSRSEMNVSTLELGDSALYLCASSLVGGPGTDTQYFGPGTRLTVL.

The gene calls are TRBV15 and TRBJ2-7, with 9 bases fitting TRBD2. The CDR3 covers 13 residues. Per germline, CDR1 LNHNV and CDR2 YYDKDF (reference sequence). The CDR3 here is CARTSVFSYEQYF. In DNA, the CDR3 is TGTGCTCGGACTAGCGTTTTTTCCTACGAGCAGTACTTC.

This clonotype appeared many times. CDR3: CASSAGTTPQPQHF. CDR3 DNA: TGTGCCAGCAGCGCCGGGACGACCCCTCAGCCCCAGCATTTT. This chain links TRBV2 with TRBJ1-5, with a weak D call TRBD1 (5 bases). CDR1 and CDR2 (germline): SNHLY, FYNNEI. This CDR3 is built from 14 residues. V dropped 6 bases and J dropped 6 bases, with 15 bases sitting between them.

The table lists this clonotype with many counts. CDR3 protein: CASSRVLAGGTANEQFF. The CDR3 DNA follows: TGTGCCAGTAGTAGGGTACTAGCGGGAGGAACCGCGAATGAGCAGTTCTTC. The chain carries TRBV19 and TRBJ2-1, with 12 bases lining up with TRBD2. The CDR3 totals 17 residues. Germline lookup yields CDR1 LNHDA and CDR2 SQIVND (reference sequence). Germline trimming cut 4 bases from V and 7 bases from J; bases unmatched to any gene: 11.

A few counts support this clonotype. V gene TRBV5-1 combines with J gene TRBJ2-7; no firm D call. V lost 1 base to trimming and J lost 6 bases, with 11 bases between them. CDR3 length: 13 amino acids. Per germline, CDR1 SGHRS and CDR2 YFSETQ. CDR3 amino acids: CASSLFKGGEQYF. The CDR3 DNA sequence: TGCGCCAGCAGCTTGTTTAAGGGTGGCGAGCAGTACTTC.